Reported below is one T cell receptor beta chain. This sample was included in a study of blood T cells in healthy people across ages. This CDR3 spans 14 amino acids. Germline CDR1 reads MNHEY; CDR2 reads SVGEGT. Germline trimming cut 5 bases from V and 5 bases from J; bases unmatched to any gene: 8. Then a second PCR, running about 6 to 12 cycles, was carried out with a sample-barcoded 5' primer and a J-beta primer mix. TCRdb itself ran the 5' RACE reads through MiXCR, one entry per CDR3 protein. Among over 1,500,000 distinct CDR3 sequences listed, 39% were seen once. This TCR derives from a human donor in good health. The sample was blood. The chain carries TRBV6-2 or TRBV6-3 and TRBJ1-1; 7 bases match TRBD1. The CDR3 reads CASSARGRGTEAFF. The CDR3 nucleotides are TGTGCCAGCAGTGCAAGGGGGCGTGGGACTGAAGCTTTCTTT.